This T cell receptor (beta chain) was recorded in a study of cytomegalovirus exposure and HLA in healthy donors. Amplification used 60 Vbeta primers and 13 Jbeta primers. Sequencing was performed with immunoSEQ multiplex PCR; in TCRdb, only in-frame clones are kept and a portion is missing. The sample includes more than 150,000 clones, around 83% of them seen just once. This clone was seen a few times. The CDR3 runs 13 residues. The V end lost 1 base, the J end lost 2 bases, and 6 bases lay between the germline ends. In germline, CDR1 is SGDLS, CDR2 YYNGEE. This clonotype was sampled from a man in his fifties or sixties in good health and CMV-seronegative. The gene calls are TRBV9 and TRBJ1-1; D remains unclear. Sequencing was performed on PBMCs. Written as DNA, the CDR3 is TGTGCCAGCAGCGTAACTGCTAACACTGAAGCTTTCTTT. Translated: CASSVTANTEAFF.